This T cell receptor (beta chain) was found in a study of post-analysis software for immune sequencing data. Study-wide results and caveats: The authors found that F measure strongly co-clustered same-batch samples. Controls showed significantly higher normalized Chao1 diversity than did multiple sclerosis patients.

Notes on this clonotype: The antigen is not known.

The library was made from cDNA and included unique molecular identifiers. TCRdb used MiXCR to reprocess the PCR reads, holding one entry per CDR3 protein. The sample lists 740,000 or so distinct CDR3 sequences, under 70% occurring once. The sequenced material came from blood. This receptor was taken from a girl between 5 and 17 years old with multiple sclerosis.

The CDR3, as DNA: TGTGCCAGCAGCCCACGGGGGACGGACTACACCGGGGAGCTGTTTTTT. Translation gives CASSPRGTDYTGELFF. The chain carries TRBV11-2 and TRBJ2-2; tentative D call: TRBD2 (6 bases). Trimming removed 5 bases at V and 3 bases at J, with 16 bases between. The CDR3 has 16 amino acids. Germline V CDR1 and CDR2: SGHAT, FQNNGV.